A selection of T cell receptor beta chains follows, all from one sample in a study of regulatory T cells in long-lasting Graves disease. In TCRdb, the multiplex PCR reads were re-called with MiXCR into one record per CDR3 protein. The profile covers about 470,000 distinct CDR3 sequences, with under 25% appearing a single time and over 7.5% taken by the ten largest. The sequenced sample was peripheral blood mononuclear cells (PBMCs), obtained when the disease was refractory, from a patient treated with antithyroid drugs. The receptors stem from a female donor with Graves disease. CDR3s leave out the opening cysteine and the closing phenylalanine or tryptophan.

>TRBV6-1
ASSRWGQGARGNEEETQY
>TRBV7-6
ASSPLSGRVYEQY
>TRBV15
ATSRTQTGELKYEQY
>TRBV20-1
SAREPQRVSYEQY
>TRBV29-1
SVARDYNQPQH
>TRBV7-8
ASSLGHSGRGYEQY
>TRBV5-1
ASSSRGAGTEAF
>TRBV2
ASMATGINTEAF
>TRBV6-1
ASKPSGSTDTQY
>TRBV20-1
SAKGGNYGYT
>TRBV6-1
ASSVGTVSGYT
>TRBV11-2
ASSLENRLGFNEQF
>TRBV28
ASSLGLAAAEQY
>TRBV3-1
ASSRLRAGDTEAF
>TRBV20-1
SARASQGTGYT
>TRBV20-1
SASRRQRETQY
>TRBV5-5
ASSPTVGEQY
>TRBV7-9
ASSLGPEGGANVLT
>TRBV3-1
ASSLPGPLYEQY
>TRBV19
ASSILSAGGFYEQY
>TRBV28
ASSLFGRTRGDTQY
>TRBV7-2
ASSLRGSREVYEQY
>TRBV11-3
ASSPTAYGTEAF
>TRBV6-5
ASSYWKGTYNEQF